Presented here are 3 T cell receptor beta chains from one specimen sequenced in a study of T cell repertoires in cytomegalovirus infection. TCRdb processed the reads anew with MiXCR; each CDR3 protein has one entry. The data contain approximately 170,000 distinct CDR3 sequences, around an eighth of them singletons. Specimen: PBMCs. These receptors were taken from a human donor in good health (CMV status not recorded). Some clones in this sample may be carry-over from other donors' samples.

This chain links TRBV5-1 with TRBJ2-4; D could derive from TRBD1 or TRBD2 (6 bases each). The CDR3 runs to 15 residues. Germline V gene data show CDR1 as SGHRS and CDR2 as YFSETQ. Between the trimmed V and J ends, which lost 3 bases and 5 bases, there was a span of 15 bases. As DNA, the CDR3 is TGCGCCAGCAGCTCGGATGGGGGGCCCGAAAACATTCAGTACTTC. Its translation: CASSSDGGPENIQYF.

This clonotype has ten or more counts. Germline and junction disagree at one end, which may indicate a read error. This sequence joins TRBV7-2 and TRBJ2-3; 7 bases match TRBD2. Germline CDR1 is SGHTA and CDR2 is FQGNSA. This CDR3 has 15 residues. This CDR3 reads CASSLAVPSTDTQYF. Here the CDR3 DNA reads TGTGCCAGCAGCCTAGCGGTCCCTAGCACAGATACGCAGTATTTT.

The sample holds many counts of this clonotype. The gene calls are TRBV15 and TRBJ1-5; 7 bases map to TRBD1. With V trimmed by 2 bases and J by 5 bases, 18 bases remained unmatched. Germline V CDR1 and CDR2: LNHNV, YYDKDF (reference sequence). The CDR3 is made up of 19 amino acids. The CDR3 reads CATSRSPSRDSRSHQPQHF. CDR3 bases: TGTGCCACCAGCAGATCACCGTCCCGGGACAGCAGGTCCCATCAGCCCCAGCATTTT.